This TCR beta chain was identified in a study of blood T cell repertoires in COVID-19. Study background: Researchers got acute and convalescent COVID-19 samples from the United States, Italy and Spain. PBMCs, B-cell-depleted T cells, or T cells provided the cDNA or gDNA that made up the material.

Under the authors' procedure: Reference gene primer amplification yielded estimated nucleated cell counts. Method: immunoSEQ multiplex PCR; TCRdb's copy keeps in-frame clones and lacks some. V and J calls and clone size follow that table, whereas D and trimming were derived from the DNA. The profile covers about 99,000 clones, with over 80% appearing a single time and just under 2% taken by the ten largest. The clonotype was recovered from a man aged 65 to 79 with active or convalescent COVID-19. Sequencing was done on a sample of peripheral blood.

CDR3 amino acids: CASSDPRGQETQYF. The CDR3 coding sequence is TGTGCCAGCAGTGATCCCCGAGGCCAAGAGACCCAGTACTTC. V and J are TRBV2 and TRBJ2-5, with D unclear. Germline lookup yields CDR1 SNHLY and CDR2 FYNNEI. Trimming shortened V by 3 bases and J by 1 base, and 9 bases separated the two germline ends. This CDR3 region has 14 residues.